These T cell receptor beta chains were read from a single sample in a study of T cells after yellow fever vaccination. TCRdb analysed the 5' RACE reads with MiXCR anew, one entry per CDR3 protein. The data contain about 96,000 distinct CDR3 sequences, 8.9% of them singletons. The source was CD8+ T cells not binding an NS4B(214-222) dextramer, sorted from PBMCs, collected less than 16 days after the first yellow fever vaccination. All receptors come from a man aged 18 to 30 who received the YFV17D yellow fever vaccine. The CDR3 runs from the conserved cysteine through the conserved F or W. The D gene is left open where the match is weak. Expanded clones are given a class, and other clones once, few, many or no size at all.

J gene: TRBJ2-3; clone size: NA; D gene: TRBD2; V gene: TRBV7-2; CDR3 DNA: TGTGCCAGCAGCGTCAGAGCGGGGGGTGACACAGATACGCAGTATTTT; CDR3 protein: CASSVRAGGDTDTQYF
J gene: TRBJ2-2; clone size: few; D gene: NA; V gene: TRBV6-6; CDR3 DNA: TGTGCCAGCTATGCCGGGGAGCTGTTTTTT; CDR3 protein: CASYAGELFF
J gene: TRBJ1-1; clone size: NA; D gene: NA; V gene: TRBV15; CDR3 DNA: TGTGCCACCAGCCCCGGACGGAACACTGAAGCTTTCTTT; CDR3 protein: CATSPGRNTEAFF
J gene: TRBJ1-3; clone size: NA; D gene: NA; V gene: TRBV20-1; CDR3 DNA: TGCAGTGCTAGAGAGATAGGCCGGAGCTCTGGAAACACCATATATTTT; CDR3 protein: CSAREIGRSSGNTIYF
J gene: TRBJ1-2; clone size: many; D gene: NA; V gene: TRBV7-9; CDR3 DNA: TGTGCCAGCAGCTTAGGTACAGAGAACTATGGCTACACCTTC; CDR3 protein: CASSLGTENYGYTF
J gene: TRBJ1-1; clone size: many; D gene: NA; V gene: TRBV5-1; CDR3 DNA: TGCGCCAGCAGCTTGCATCAGGGGAACACTGAAGCTTTCTTT; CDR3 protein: CASSLHQGNTEAFF
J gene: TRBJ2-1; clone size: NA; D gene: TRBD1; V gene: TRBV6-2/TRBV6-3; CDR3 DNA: TGTGCCAGCAACCCCGGGGACAGGGGGGATTACAATGAGCAGTTCTTC; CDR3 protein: CASNPGDRGDYNEQFF
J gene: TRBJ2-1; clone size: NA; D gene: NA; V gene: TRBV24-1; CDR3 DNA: TGTGCCACCAGCAAGAAGGGCTCAGCGGATGAGCAGTTCTTC; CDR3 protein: CATSKKGSADEQFF
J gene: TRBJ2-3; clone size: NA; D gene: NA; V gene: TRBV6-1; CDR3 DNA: TGTGCCAGCCGTAGGGGCTGGGTTGGCACAGATACGCAGTATTTT; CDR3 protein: CASRRGWVGTDTQYF
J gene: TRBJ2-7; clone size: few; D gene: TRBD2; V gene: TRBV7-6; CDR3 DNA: TGTGCCAGCAGTCAAGGCGCGGGGGTAATCTCCTACGAGCAGTACTTC; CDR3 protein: CASSQGAGVISYEQYF
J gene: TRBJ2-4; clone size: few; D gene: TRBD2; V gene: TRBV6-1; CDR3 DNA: TGTGCCAGCAGTGAACAACCGGCGGGGGGGATATACATTCAGTACTTC; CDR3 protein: CASSEQPAGGIYIQYF
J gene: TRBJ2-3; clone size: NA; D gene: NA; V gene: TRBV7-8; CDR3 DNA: TGTGCCAGCAGCCCAGAAGGTCGGGATACGCAGTATTTT; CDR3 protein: CASSPEGRDTQYF
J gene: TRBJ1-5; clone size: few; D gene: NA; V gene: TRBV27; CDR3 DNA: TGTGCCAGCAGTCCGTTGGGGGGTCTGAATCAGCCCCAGCATTTT; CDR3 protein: CASSPLGGLNQPQHF
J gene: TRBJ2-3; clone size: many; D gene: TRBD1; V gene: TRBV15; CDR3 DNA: TGTGCCACCACCCGGGACAGGCACTACACAGATACGCAGTATTTT; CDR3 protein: CATTRDRHYTDTQYF
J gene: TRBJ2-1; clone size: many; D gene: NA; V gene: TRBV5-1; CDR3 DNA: TGCGCCAGCAGCTTGGTAGGTCCAGCGAGCTCCTACAATGAGCAGTTCTTC; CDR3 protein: CASSLVGPASSYNEQFF
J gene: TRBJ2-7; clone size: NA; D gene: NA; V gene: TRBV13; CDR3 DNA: TGTGCCAGCAGCCCTGACAGTACCTACGAGCAGTACTTC; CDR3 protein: CASSPDSTYEQYF
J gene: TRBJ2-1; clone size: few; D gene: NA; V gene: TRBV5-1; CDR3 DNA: TGCGCCAGCACCCCCCCAAGGGCAGGCACGAGCTCCTACAATGAGCAGTTCTTC; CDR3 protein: CASTPPRAGTSSYNEQFF
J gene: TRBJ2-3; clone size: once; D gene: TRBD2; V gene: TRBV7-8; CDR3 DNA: TGTGCCAGCAGCTTTGCGGGGGGGGCCGCCGATACGCAGTATTTT; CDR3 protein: CASSFAGGAADTQYF
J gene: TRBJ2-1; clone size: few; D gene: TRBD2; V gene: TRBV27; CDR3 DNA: TGTGCCAGTCGAAACCTAGCGGGGATTTACAATGAGCAGTTCTTC; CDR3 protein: CASRNLAGIYNEQFF
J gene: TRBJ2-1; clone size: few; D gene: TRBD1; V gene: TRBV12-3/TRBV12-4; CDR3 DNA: TGTGCCAGCAGTGGGACAGGGGGGACCTACAATGAGCAGTTCTTC; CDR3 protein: CASSGTGGTYNEQFF
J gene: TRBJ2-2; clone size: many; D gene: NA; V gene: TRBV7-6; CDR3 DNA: TGTGCCAGCAGCTTCGTTTCCACCGGGGAGCTGTTTTTT; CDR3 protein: CASSFVSTGELFF
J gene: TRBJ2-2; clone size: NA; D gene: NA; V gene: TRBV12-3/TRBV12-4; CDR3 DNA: TGTGCCAGCAGACCTATTACCGGGGAGCTGTTTTTT; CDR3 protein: CASRPITGELFF